This TCR beta chain was profiled in a study of cytomegalovirus exposure and HLA in healthy donors. The assay was immunoSEQ multiplex PCR, and TCRdb's table has in-frame clones only and misses some. The sample comprises 150,000 to 200,000 clones, 91% of which are singletons, and over 2.5% rests with the top ten. Germline CDR1 SGHTA, CDR2 FQGTGA. With 0 bases removed from V and 5 bases from J, the gap between germline ends came to 10 bases. There are 14 residues in the CDR3. This receptor was identified in a woman in her late teens or twenties in good health and CMV-seropositive. This chain uses TRBV7-3 with TRBJ1-1; D may be TRBD1 (5 bases). Sample: PBMCs. CDR3 in amino acids: CASSLTAGLTEAFF. CDR3 nucleotide sequence: TGTGCCAGCAGCTTAACTGCGGGACTTACTGAAGCTTTCTTT.